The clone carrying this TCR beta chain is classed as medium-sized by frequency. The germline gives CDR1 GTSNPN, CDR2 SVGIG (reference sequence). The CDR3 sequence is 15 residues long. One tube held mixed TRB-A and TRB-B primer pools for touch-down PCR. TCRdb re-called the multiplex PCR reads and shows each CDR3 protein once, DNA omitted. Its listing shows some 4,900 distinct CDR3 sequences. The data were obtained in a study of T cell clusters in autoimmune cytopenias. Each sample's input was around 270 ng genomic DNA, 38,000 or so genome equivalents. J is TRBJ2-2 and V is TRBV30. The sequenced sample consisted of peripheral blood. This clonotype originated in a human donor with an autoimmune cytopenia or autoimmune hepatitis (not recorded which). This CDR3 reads CAWSIYYANTGELFF.